The rows below give T cell receptor beta chains drawn from one sample of a study of blood T cell repertoires in COVID-19. Libraries were prepared by immunoSEQ multiplex PCR; TCRdb keeps only in-frame clonotypes and omits some of them. The sample consists of around 200,000 clones, about 88% of them appearing once. Sample: peripheral blood. Source of these receptors: a man aged 35 to 55 with acute or convalescent COVID-19. Both conserved end residues are part of each CDR3. A D gene is named only where the DNA matches it firmly. Size tells how often a clone was seen (once, few, many) or the class of an expanded clone, and some rows leave it out.

V	size	length	D	J	CDR3	DNA
TRBV11-3	.	14	.	TRBJ1-1	CASSLAGGSTEAFF	TGTGCCAGCAGCTTGGCCGGGGGAAGCACTGAAGCTTTCTTT
TRBV5-1	.	15	.	TRBJ2-2	CASSLSASGTGELFF	TGCGCCAGCAGCTTGTCGGCCTCGGGCACCGGGGAGCTGTTTTTT
TRBV4-3	.	16	.	TRBJ2-7	CASSQDSGLLWGEQYF	TGCGCCAGCAGCCAAGATAGCGGACTCCTTTGGGGCGAGCAGTACTTC
TRBV10-3	.	15	.	TRBJ1-6	CATEAGRRDNSPLHF	TGTGCCACGGAAGCGGGTAGGAGGGATAATTCACCCCTCCACTTT
TRBV7-2	.	14	.	TRBJ1-3	CASSPGDSGNTIYF	TGTGCCAGCAGCCCGGGAGATTCTGGAAACACCATATATTTT
TRBV7-9	.	15	TRBD1	TRBJ1-5	CASSSGQGSHQPQHF	TGTGCCAGCAGCTCTGGACAGGGGTCGCATCAGCCCCAGCATTTT
TRBV19	.	16	TRBD2	TRBJ2-7	CATATSASGGAYEQYF	TGTGCCACCGCGACTTCGGCTAGCGGGGGGGCATACGAGCAGTACTTC
TRBV28	once	17	.	TRBJ1-5	CASRYPDPGGGNQPQHF	TGTGCCAGCAGGTACCCTGACCCCGGGGGGGGGAATCAGCCCCAGCATTTT
TRBV19	.	16	TRBD1	TRBJ2-7	CASSIQMGQGKNEQYF	TGTGCCAGTAGTATACAAATGGGACAGGGGAAAAACGAGCAGTACTTC
TRBV6-5	once	14	.	TRBJ2-7	CASSYSRLFYEQYF	TGTGCCAGCAGTTACTCGAGGCTTTTCTACGAGCAGTACTTC
TRBV27	.	18	TRBD2	TRBJ2-3	CASSLFTSGRIGTDTQYF	TGTGCCAGCAGTTTGTTCACTAGCGGGAGAATAGGCACAGATACGCAGTATTTT
TRBV14	.	16	.	TRBJ2-2	CASSPPRSPHTGELFF	TGTGCCAGCAGCCCCCCACGGAGTCCCCACACCGGGGAGCTGTTTTTT
TRBV5-1	once	15	TRBD1	TRBJ2-1	CASSHRDRGGDEQFF	TGCGCCAGCAGCCACCGGGACAGGGGAGGCGATGAGCAGTTCTTC
TRBV18	.	18	TRBD1	TRBJ2-6	CASSENMDRGNGANVLTF	TGTGCCAGCTCAGAGAATATGGACAGGGGGAATGGGGCCAACGTCCTGACTTTC
TRBV28	.	15	TRBD2	TRBJ2-1	CASSGAGGSYNEQFF	TGTGCCAGCAGCGGGGCGGGGGGATCCTACAATGAGCAGTTCTTC
TRBV27	.	17	TRBD2	TRBJ2-3	CASSRALTSGYTDTQYF	TGTGCCAGCAGTCGGGCCCTCACTAGCGGATACACAGATACGCAGTATTTT
TRBV10-3	.	14	.	TRBJ2-7	CAAAGGASSYEQYF	TGTGCCGCAGCCGGGGGAGCAAGCTCCTACGAGCAGTACTTC
TRBV4-2	.	16	.	TRBJ1-2	CASSQDLGLSFYGYTF	TGTGCCAGCAGCCAAGATCTGGGACTGAGCTTCTATGGCTACACCTTC
TRBV4-1	.	18	TRBD2	TRBJ2-1	CASSQPPRLAGVYNEQFF	TGCGCCAGCAGCCAACCTCCCCGTCTAGCGGGAGTATACAATGAGCAGTTCTTC
TRBV21-1	.	15	.	TRBJ1-1	CASSKEQTPATEAFF	TGTGCCAGCAGCAAAGAACAGACCCCCGCCACTGAAGCTTTCTTT
TRBV5-4	.	14	.	TRBJ2-7	CASSLTTPGDEQYF	TGTGCCAGCAGCCTAACAACCCCAGGGGACGAGCAGTACTTC
TRBV6-5	.	15	.	TRBJ2-3	CASSTPGGWADTQYF	TGTGCCAGCAGTACCCCCGGGGGTTGGGCAGATACGCAGTATTTT
TRBV7-9	.	14	.	TRBJ2-3	CASSPGYRTDTQYF	TGTGCCAGCAGCCCGGGGTACCGCACAGATACGCAGTATTTT
TRBV5-6	.	17	TRBD2	TRBJ2-5	CASSLATDAGGSETQYF	TGTGCCAGCAGCTTGGCCACTGATGCGGGGGGGAGTGAGACCCAGTACTTC
TRBV28	.	17	TRBD2	TRBJ2-2	CASTKTSGSGNTGELFF	TGTGCCAGCACCAAGACTAGCGGGAGTGGAAACACCGGGGAGCTGTTTTTT
TRBV30	.	12	.	TRBJ2-7	CAWRTLGEDQYF	TGTGCCTGGAGGACTTTAGGCGAAGACCAGTACTTC
TRBV19	.	13	.	TRBJ1-1	CASSRGGFTEAFF	TGTGCCAGTAGTAGGGGCGGTTTCACTGAAGCTTTCTTT
TRBV11-1	.	15	TRBD1	TRBJ1-1	CASSGQGALNTEAFF	TGTGCCAGCAGTGGACAGGGGGCACTGAACACTGAAGCTTTCTTT
TRBV27	.	14	.	TRBJ2-1	CASSFDRTYNEQFF	TGTGCCAGCAGTTTTGACAGGACCTACAATGAGCAGTTCTTC
TRBV24-1	.	17	.	TRBJ2-2	CATSDFDTYANTGELFF	TGTGCCACCAGTGATTTCGACACCTACGCGAACACCGGGGAGCTGTTTTTT
TRBV5-1	.	18	TRBD2	TRBJ2-3	CASSLAPSGALGTDTQYF	TGCGCCAGCAGCTTGGCCCCGAGCGGGGCCCTCGGCACAGATACGCAGTATTTT
TRBV6-1	.	18	TRBD1	TRBJ1-3	CASSEMYGQGLSGNTIYF	TGTGCCAGCAGTGAAATGTACGGACAGGGACTCTCTGGAAACACCATATATTTT
TRBV27	.	16	.	TRBJ2-1	CASSLGTGRSYNEQFF	TGTGCCAGCAGTTTAGGTACAGGTAGATCCTACAATGAGCAGTTCTTC
TRBV12-3/TRBV12-4	.	10	TRBD1	TRBJ1-2	CASRGQGTFF	TGTGCCAGCAGGGGACAGGGGACCTTTTTC
TRBV11-2	.	14	TRBD2	TRBJ2-3	CASSPREGLDTQYF	TGTGCCAGCAGCCCCCGGGAGGGACTAGATACGCAGTATTTT
TRBV7-9	once	15	TRBD2	TRBJ2-3	CASSFLAGETDTQYF	TGTGCCAGCAGCTTTCTAGCGGGAGAAACAGATACGCAGTATTTT
TRBV5-1	.	18	TRBD1	TRBJ2-3	CASSLASSGGTFTDTQYF	TGCGCCAGCAGCTTGGCCTCATCAGGGGGAACGTTCACAGATACGCAGTATTTT
TRBV19	once	17	TRBD1	TRBJ2-1	CASSIDRGQGSYNEQFF	TGTGCCAGTAGTATAGATCGGGGACAGGGGTCGTACAATGAGCAGTTCTTC
TRBV10-2	.	14	TRBD2	TRBJ2-1	CASSDRLAGAPGFF	TGCGCCAGCAGTGATCGCCTAGCGGGGGCCCCGGGGTTCTTC
TRBV29-1	.	16	TRBD2	TRBJ2-3	CSVEEWTSGSTDTQYF	TGCAGCGTTGAAGAATGGACTAGCGGTAGCACAGATACGCAGTATTTT
TRBV9	once	15	.	TRBJ2-3	CASSVSGGNTDTQYF	TGTGCCAGCAGCGTCTCAGGGGGGAACACAGATACGCAGTATTTT
TRBV25-1	.	17	.	TRBJ2-3	CASSEWGRSGRTDTQYF	TGTGCCAGCAGTGAATGGGGACGGTCGGGGAGGACAGATACGCAGTATTTT